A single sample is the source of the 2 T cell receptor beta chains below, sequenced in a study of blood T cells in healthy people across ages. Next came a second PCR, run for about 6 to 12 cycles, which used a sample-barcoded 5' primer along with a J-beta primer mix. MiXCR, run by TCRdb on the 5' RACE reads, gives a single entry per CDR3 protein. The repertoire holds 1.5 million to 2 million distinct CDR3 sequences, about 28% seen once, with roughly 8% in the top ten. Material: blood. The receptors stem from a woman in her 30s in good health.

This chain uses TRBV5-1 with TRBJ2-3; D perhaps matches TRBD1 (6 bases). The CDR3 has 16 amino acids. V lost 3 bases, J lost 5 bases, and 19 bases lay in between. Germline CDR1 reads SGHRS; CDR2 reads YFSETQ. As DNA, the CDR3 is TGCGCCAGCAGCTCCTCAGGGGCAGGGGTCGGAGATACGCAGTATTTT. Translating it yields CASSSSGAGVGDTQYF.

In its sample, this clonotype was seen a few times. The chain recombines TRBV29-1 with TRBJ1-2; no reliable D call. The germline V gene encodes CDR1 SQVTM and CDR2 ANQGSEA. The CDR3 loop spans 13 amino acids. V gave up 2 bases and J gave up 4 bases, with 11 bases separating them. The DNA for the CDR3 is TGCAGCGTTGAACCTCGAGAGCGCTATGGCTACACCTTC. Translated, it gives CSVEPRERYGYTF.